This TCR beta chain derives from a study of CD4+ T cells in melanoma. Study-wide results and limits: A reported correlation linked neoantigen-specific CD4+ T cells to CD8+, macrophage and B cell function. Neoantigen-specific CD4+ T cells in melanoma reportedly had diverse differentiation states.

A remark on this clone: No antigen is known for it.

Measured with immunoSEQ multiplex PCR; TCRdb has only the in-frame clones, and not every one. The sample holds around 100,000 clones, around 92% seen once. V was trimmed by 4 bases and J by 7 bases, leaving 7 bases between them. The germline gives CDR1 SGHTA, CDR2 FQGNSA. This CDR3 spans 12 amino acids. The J gene is TRBJ1-4, the V gene TRBV7-2; a weak D match, TRBD1 (5 bases). The sequenced sample was peripheral blood. The source is a human donor with melanoma. Here the CDR3 reads CASSSQGEKLFF. CDR3 DNA sequence: TGTGCCAGCAGCTCTCAGGGTGAAAAACTGTTTTTT.